This T cell receptor (beta chain) was captured in a study of blood T cell repertoires in COVID-19. Sequencing used immunoSEQ multiplex PCR; TCRdb keeps in-frame clones, though not all of them. The profile shows about 250,000 clones, 85% to 90% of them singletons. Recruits, aged roughly 18 to 90 years, lived in approximately 26 US areas. Germline V gene lookup returns CDR1 SGDLS and CDR2 YYNGEE. V was pared by 2 bases and J by 8 bases, with 1 base of the junction left unmatched. There are 14 residues in the CDR3. The chain recombines TRBV9 with TRBJ1-6; 10 nucleotides match TRBD1. The source is a man aged 40-49 years who had recovered from COVID-19. Sequenced sample: PBMCs or T cells enriched from blood (not recorded which). CDR3 residues: CASSVGQGYSPLHF. CDR3 nucleotide sequence: TGTGCCAGCAGCGTGGGACAGGGGTATTCACCCCTCCACTTT.